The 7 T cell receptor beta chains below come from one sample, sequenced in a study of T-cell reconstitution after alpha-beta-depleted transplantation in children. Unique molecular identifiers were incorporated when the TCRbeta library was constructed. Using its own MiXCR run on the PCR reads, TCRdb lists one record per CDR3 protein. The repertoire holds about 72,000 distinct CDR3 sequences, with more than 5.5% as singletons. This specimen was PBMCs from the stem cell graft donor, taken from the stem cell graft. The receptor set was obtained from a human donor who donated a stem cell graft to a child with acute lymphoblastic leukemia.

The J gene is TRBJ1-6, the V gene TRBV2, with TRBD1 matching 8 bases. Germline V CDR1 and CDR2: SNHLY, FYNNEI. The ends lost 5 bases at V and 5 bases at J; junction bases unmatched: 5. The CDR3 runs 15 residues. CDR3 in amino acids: CASSSQGAHNSPLHF. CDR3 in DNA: TGTGCCAGCAGTTCTCAGGGGGCTCATAATTCACCCCTCCACTTT.

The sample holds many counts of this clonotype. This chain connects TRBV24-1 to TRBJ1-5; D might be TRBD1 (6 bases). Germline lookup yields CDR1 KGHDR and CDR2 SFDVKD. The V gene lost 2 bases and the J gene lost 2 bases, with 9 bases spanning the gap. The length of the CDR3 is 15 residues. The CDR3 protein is CATSDWTERNQPQHF. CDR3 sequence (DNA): TGTGCCACCAGTGATTGGACAGAGCGCAATCAGCCCCAGCATTTT.

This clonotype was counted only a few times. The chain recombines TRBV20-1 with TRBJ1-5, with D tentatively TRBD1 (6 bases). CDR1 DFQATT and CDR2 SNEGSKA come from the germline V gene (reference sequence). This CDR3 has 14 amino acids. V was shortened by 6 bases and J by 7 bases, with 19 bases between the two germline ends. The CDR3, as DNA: TGCAGTGCCAGATTCAGGGGCGTCCAACAGCCCCAGCATTTT. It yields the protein CSARFRGVQQPQHF.

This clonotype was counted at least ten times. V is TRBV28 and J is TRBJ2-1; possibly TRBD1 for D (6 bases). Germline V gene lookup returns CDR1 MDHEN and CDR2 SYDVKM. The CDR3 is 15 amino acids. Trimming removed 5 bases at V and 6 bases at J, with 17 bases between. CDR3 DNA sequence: TGTGCCAGCAGTCAATCCGGGACACAAATCAATGAGCAGTTCTTC. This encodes CASSQSGTQINEQFF.

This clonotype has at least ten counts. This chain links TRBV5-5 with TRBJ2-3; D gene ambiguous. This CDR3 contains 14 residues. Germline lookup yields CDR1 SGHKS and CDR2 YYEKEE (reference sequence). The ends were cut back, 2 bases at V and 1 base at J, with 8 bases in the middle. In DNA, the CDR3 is TGTGCCAGCAGCTTATCCGGCGGCACAGATACGCAGTATTTT. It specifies CASSLSGGTDTQYF.

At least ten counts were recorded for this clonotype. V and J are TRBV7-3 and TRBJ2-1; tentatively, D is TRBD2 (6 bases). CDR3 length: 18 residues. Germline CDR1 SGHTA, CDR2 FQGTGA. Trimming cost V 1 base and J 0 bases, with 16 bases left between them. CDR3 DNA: TGTGCCAGCAGCTTAATTAGTCGCGGAGGGAGCTCCTACAATGAGCAGTTCTTC. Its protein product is CASSLISRGGSSYNEQFF.

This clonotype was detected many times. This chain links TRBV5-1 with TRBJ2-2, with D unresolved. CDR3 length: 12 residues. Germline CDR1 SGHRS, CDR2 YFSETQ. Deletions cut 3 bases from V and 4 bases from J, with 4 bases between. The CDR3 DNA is TGCGCCAGCAGCTGGGCCACCGGGGAGCTGTTTTTT. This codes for CASSWATGELFF.